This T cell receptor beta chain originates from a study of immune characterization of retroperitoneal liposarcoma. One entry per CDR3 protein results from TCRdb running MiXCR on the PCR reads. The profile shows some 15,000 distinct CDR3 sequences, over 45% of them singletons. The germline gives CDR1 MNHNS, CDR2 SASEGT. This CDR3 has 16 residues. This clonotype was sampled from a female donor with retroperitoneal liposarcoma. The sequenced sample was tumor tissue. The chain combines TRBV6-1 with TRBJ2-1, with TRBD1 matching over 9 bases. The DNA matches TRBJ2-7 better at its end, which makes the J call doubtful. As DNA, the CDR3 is TGTGCCAGCAGTGAATCCTCCGGGACAGGGAACGACGAGCAGTACTTC. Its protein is CASSESSGTGNDEQYF.